This T cell receptor beta chain was recorded in a study of response to subunit inactivated influenza vaccine. This clonotype has just a few counts. Antigen unknown. TCRdb re-analysed the RT-PCR reads in MiXCR, keeping a single row per CDR3 protein. The sample lists fewer than 550,000 distinct CDR3 sequences, 25% seen once, with approximately 2% in the top ten. Germline loops: CDR1 MNHEY, CDR2 SVGAGI. The CDR3 is made up of 15 amino acids. V dropped 4 bases and J dropped 10 bases, with 17 bases sitting between them. The study's findings and limits: The authors suggested that every seasonal influenza vaccination recruits few new T cells.

The V call is TRBV6-5, the J call TRBJ1-6; tentatively, D is TRBD1 (5 bases). This TCR was recovered from a man between 50 and 59 years old who received an inactivated influenza vaccine. Source: CD4+ T cells sorted from PBMCs, taken around 5 days after vaccination. CDR3 region: CASSSSARVESPLHF. DNA of the CDR3: TGTGCCAGCAGTTCCTCCGCCAGGGTGGAATCACCCCTCCACTTT.